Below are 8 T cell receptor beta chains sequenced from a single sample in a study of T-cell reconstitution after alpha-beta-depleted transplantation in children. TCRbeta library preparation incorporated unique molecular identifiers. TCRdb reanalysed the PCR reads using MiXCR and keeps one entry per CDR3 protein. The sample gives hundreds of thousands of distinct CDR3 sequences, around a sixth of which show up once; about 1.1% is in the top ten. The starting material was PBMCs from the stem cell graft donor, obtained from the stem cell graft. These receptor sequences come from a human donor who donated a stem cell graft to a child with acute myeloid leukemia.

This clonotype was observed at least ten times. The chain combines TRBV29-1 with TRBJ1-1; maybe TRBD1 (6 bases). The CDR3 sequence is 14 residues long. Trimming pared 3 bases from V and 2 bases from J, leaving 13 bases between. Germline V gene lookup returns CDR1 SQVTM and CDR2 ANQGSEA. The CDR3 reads CSVEGGGQNTEAFF. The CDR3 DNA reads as TGCAGCGTTGAGGGTGGGGGGCAAAACACTGAAGCTTTCTTT.

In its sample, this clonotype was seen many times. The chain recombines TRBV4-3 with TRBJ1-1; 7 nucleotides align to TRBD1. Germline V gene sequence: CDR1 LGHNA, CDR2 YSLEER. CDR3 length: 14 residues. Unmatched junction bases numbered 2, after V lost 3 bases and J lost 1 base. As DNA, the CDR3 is TGCGCCAGCAGCCAGGGGACAGCGAACACTGAAGCTTTCTTT. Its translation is CASSQGTANTEAFF.

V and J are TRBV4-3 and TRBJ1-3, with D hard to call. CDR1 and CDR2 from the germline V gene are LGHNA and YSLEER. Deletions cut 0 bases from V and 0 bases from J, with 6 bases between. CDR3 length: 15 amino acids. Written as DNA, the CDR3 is TGCGCCAGCAGCCAAGATGAGAGCTCTGGAAACACCATATATTTT. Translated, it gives CASSQDESSGNTIYF.

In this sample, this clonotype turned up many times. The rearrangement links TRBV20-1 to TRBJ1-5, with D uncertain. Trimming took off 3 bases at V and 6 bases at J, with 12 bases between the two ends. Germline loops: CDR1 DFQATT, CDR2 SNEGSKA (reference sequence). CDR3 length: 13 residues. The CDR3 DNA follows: TGCAGTGCTAGGATCCAGGTGGCTCAGCCCCAGCATTTT. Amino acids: CSARIQVAQPQHF.

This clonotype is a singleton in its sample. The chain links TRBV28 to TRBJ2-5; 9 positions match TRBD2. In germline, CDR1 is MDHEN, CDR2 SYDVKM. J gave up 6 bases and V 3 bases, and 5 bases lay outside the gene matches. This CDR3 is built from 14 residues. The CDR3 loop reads CASSLVAGEKTQYF. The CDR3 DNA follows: TGTGCCAGCAGTTTGGTAGCGGGGGAAAAGACCCAGTACTTC.

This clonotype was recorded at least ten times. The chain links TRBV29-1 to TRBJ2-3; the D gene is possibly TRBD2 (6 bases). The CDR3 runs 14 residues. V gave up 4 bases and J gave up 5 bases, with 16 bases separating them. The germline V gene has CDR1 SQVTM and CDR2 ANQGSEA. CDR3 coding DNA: TGCAGCGTTGGACTTTCCCCGCGGGGAGATACGCAGTATTTT. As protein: CSVGLSPRGDTQYF.

For the CDR3, the DNA is TGCAGTGCTAGAGAGGGGACAGCTTACGAGCAGTACTTC. Translating it yields CSAREGTAYEQYF. V usage is TRBV20-1 and J usage is TRBJ2-7; 7 positions agree with TRBD1. Unmatched junction bases numbered 3, after V lost 0 bases and J lost 4 bases. This CDR3 region has 13 residues. Germline lookup yields CDR1 DFQATT and CDR2 SNEGSKA (reference sequence).

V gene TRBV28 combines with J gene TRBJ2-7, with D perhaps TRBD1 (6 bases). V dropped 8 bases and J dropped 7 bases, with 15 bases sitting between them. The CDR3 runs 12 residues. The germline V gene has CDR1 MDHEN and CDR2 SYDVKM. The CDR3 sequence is CASGTMVGEQYF. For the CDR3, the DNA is TGTGCCAGCGGGACAATGGTCGGGGAGCAGTACTTC.